A single sample is the source of the 20 T cell receptor beta chains below, sequenced in a study of cytomegalovirus exposure and HLA in healthy donors. The PCR contained 60 Vbeta and 13 Jbeta primers. The method was immunoSEQ multiplex PCR; TCRdb's version includes in-frame clones alone and lacks a portion of them. This table has over 80,000 clones, approximately 74% appearing once. Sample: PBMCs. The receptors derive from a female donor in good health and CMV-seropositive.

This clone was counted only a few times. V is TRBV11-2 and J is TRBJ2-1; possibly TRBD1 for D (5 bases). V lost 5 bases and J 12 bases, leaving 14 bases between the germline ends. Germline V gene data show CDR1 as SGHAT and CDR2 as FQNNGV. This CDR3 has 12 amino acids. Here the CDR3 DNA reads TGTGCCAGCAGCACTTCCAGGGTTGGGCAGTTCTTC. Amino acid sequence: CASSTSRVGQFF.

The gene calls are TRBV9 and TRBJ1-6; 7 nucleotides match TRBD1. Trimming took 4 bases from V and 9 from J; bases not matched to a gene: 10. Germline CDR1 is SGDLS and CDR2 is YYNGEE. The CDR3 loop spans 15 amino acids. The CDR3 DNA follows: TGTGCCAGCAGCTTCAGGGGGACTGAGGGTTCACCCCTCCACTTT. Its protein is CASSFRGTEGSPLHF.

The chain has TRBV6-5 and TRBJ2-5; 8 bases line up with TRBD2. The CDR3 extends over 15 amino acids. V trimming: 6 bases; J trimming: 5 bases; junction bases outside the gene matches: 11. Germline V gene sequence: CDR1 MNHEY, CDR2 SVGAGI. DNA of the CDR3: TGTGCCAGCAGACCCTTCGGGAGGGAAGGGGAGACCCAGTACTTC. Residues: CASRPFGREGETQYF.

The rearrangement uses TRBV30 and TRBJ1-4; D is unresolved. The V gene lost 2 bases and the J gene lost 3 bases, with 13 bases spanning the gap. CDR1 is GTSNPN, CDR2 SVGIG, per germline (reference sequence). The CDR3 totals 15 residues. CDR3 coding DNA: TGTGCCTGGAGTAGTATGCAGGCGTCTAATGAAAAACTGTTTTTT. Its translation is CAWSSMQASNEKLFF.

The genes are TRBV4-1 and TRBJ2-7; 8 nucleotides agree with TRBD1. The germline CDR1 and CDR2 sequences are MGHRA and YSYEKL. V lost 2 bases, J lost 4 bases, and 10 bases stayed unmatched. This CDR3 contains 16 residues. CDR3 DNA: TGCGCCAGCAGCCAAAAAGGACAGGGTGATTCGTACGAGCAGTACTTC. Translation gives CASSQKGQGDSYEQYF.

In its sample, this clone was seen once. V and J are TRBV2 and TRBJ2-3; 7 bases agree with TRBD1. The CDR3 sequence is 15 residues long. Trimming took 5 bases from V and 2 from J; bases not matched to a gene: 7. Germline loops: CDR1 SNHLY, CDR2 FYNNEI. DNA of the CDR3: TGTGCCAGCAGTCAGGACAGGCCGGACACAGATACGCAGTATTTT. Translated: CASSQDRPDTDTQYF.

The chain is built from TRBV5-1 and TRBJ2-5; tentative D call: TRBD1 (5 bases). Per the germline V gene, CDR1 is SGHRS and CDR2 is YFSETQ. The V end was cut by 4 bases, the J end by 5 bases, with 15 bases between. This CDR3 comprises 14 residues. In DNA form, the CDR3 reads TGCGCCAGCAGCCCCGGACAACAAGGGGAGACCCAGTACTTC. Translation: CASSPGQQGETQYF.

V usage is TRBV28 and J usage is TRBJ2-1; 9 bases align to TRBD2. The CDR3 has 13 amino acids. With V trimmed by 10 bases and J by 7 bases, 8 bases remained unmatched. The germline V gene encodes CDR1 MDHEN and CDR2 SYDVKM. CDR3 residues: CATLRLAVNEQFF. The CDR3, as DNA: TGTGCCACCCTTAGACTAGCGGTAAATGAGCAGTTCTTC.

The CDR3 sequence: CASSQDQERAWEQYF. CDR3 coding DNA: TGCGCCAGCAGCCAAGATCAGGAGAGGGCCTGGGAGCAGTACTTC. The rearrangement uses TRBV4-3 and TRBJ2-7, with D possibly TRBD2 on 5 matching bases. V lost 0 bases and J lost 7, with 16 bases in between. This CDR3 has 15 residues. Germline V gene sequence: CDR1 LGHNA, CDR2 YSLEER.

The chain joins TRBV30 to TRBJ1-5, with D tentatively TRBD1 (5 bases). Germline CDR1 reads GTSNPN; CDR2 reads SVGIG (reference sequence). This CDR3 contains 15 residues. The V end was cut by 2 bases, the J end by 7 bases, with 18 bases between. The CDR3, as DNA: TGTGCCTGGAGTCCCCTCGCAGGGAACGGACAGCCCCAGCATTTT. This encodes CAWSPLAGNGQPQHF.

The chain combines TRBV6-5 with TRBJ2-5; 11 nucleotides line up with TRBD2. The CDR3 is 15 residues long. The J segment lost 1 base and the V segment lost 5 bases, leaving 3 bases of the junction unmatched. CDR1 and CDR2 from the germline V gene are MNHEY and SVGAGI. CDR3 bases: TGTGCCAGCAGTCTAGCGGGAGGCTTCCAAGAGACCCAGTACTTC. Its translation is CASSLAGGFQETQYF.

This clone has only a few counts. The J gene is TRBJ1-2, the V gene TRBV9; 9 bases are shared with TRBD1. V shed 4 bases and J 3 bases; nucleotides not matched to a gene: 4. This CDR3 spans 14 amino acids. Germline lookup yields CDR1 SGDLS and CDR2 YYNGEE. The CDR3 reads CASSPRDRDYGYTF. CDR3 nucleotides: TGTGCCAGCAGCCCAAGGGACAGGGACTATGGCTACACCTTC. The whole variable domain, remainder taken from reference TRBV9 and TRBJ1-2, is DSGVTQTPKHLITATGQRVTLRCSPRSGDLSVYWYQQSLDQGLQFLIQYYNGEERAKGNILERFSAQQFPDLHSELNLSSLELGDSALYFCASSPRDRDYGYTFGSGTRLTVV.

This clone was found many times. The J gene is TRBJ2-5, the V gene TRBV5-1, with D possibly matching TRBD1 (6 bases). The ends were cut back, 4 bases at V and 2 bases at J, with 12 bases in the middle. This CDR3 contains 14 residues. CDR1 and CDR2 from the germline V gene are SGHRS and YFSETQ. This CDR3 is CASSPGTRQETQYF. CDR3 sequence (DNA): TGCGCCAGCAGCCCCGGGACAAGACAAGAGACCCAGTACTTC.

This clone was recorded once. The gene calls are TRBV30 and TRBJ2-3; TRBD2 is a possible D gene (6 bases). Per germline, CDR1 GTSNPN and CDR2 SVGIG (reference sequence). V lost 3 bases and J 0 bases, leaving 10 bases between the germline ends. This CDR3 has 14 residues. CDR3 in amino acids: CAWREGISTDTQYF. In DNA, the CDR3 is TGTGCCTGGAGGGAGGGAATAAGCACAGATACGCAGTATTTT. Based on the CDR3 plus reference TRBV30 and TRBJ2-3, the full variable domain is SQTIHQWPATLVQPVGSPLSLECTVEGTSNPNLYWYRQAAGRGLQLLFYSVGIGQISSEVPQNLSASRPQDRQFILSSKKLLLSDSGFYLCAWREGISTDTQYFGPGTRLTVL.

The chain links TRBV25-1 to TRBJ2-1; 9 bases fit TRBD2. The germline V gene has CDR1 MGHDK and CDR2 SYGVNS. V lost 3 bases, J lost 11 bases, and 14 bases stayed unmatched. This CDR3 has 16 amino acids. CDR3 nucleotide sequence: TGTGCCAGCAGTGACCCGGGGGCGGGAGGGCCAACGAAGCAGTTCTTC. Residues: CASSDPGAGGPTKQFF.

Remarks on this clone: Other DNA sequences of this sample code for an identical CDR3. J is TRBJ2-7 and V is TRBV6-5, with a possible D match to TRBD2 (6 bases). Trimming took 0 bases from V and 0 from J, leaving 6 bases between them. This CDR3 comprises 14 residues. The germline V gene has CDR1 MNHEY and CDR2 SVGAGI. As DNA, the CDR3 is TGTGCCAGCAGTTACTCGCGGGGCTCCTACGAGCAGTACTTC. Protein product: CASSYSRGSYEQYF.

This clone has just a few counts. This chain links TRBV4-2 with TRBJ2-5, with TRBD2 matching 12 bases. Trimming removed 0 bases from V and 5 bases from J; junction bases left unmatched: 13. The CDR3 length is 19 residues. CDR1 LGHNA and CDR2 YNFKEQ come from the germline V gene. The CDR3 reads CASSQDPSSGGVVVETQYF. DNA for the CDR3: TGTGCCAGCAGCCAAGATCCGTCTAGCGGGGGGGTTGTGGTGGAGACCCAGTACTTC.

V and J are TRBV7-9 and TRBJ1-2; 7 positions match TRBD1. CDR1 and CDR2 (germline): SEHNR, FQNEAQ (reference sequence). V was clipped by 5 bases and J by 1 base; unmatched bases: 7. CDR3 size: 15 residues. CDR3: CASSLRTGSNYGYTF. The DNA for the CDR3 is TGTGCCAGCAGCCTTCGGACAGGTAGTAACTATGGCTACACCTTC.

V usage is TRBV6-1 and J usage is TRBJ1-1; 7 positions match TRBD1. After removal of 6 bases from V and 7 bases from J, the junction contained 5 bases not matched to a gene. CDR1 is MNHNS and CDR2 is SASEGT in the germline V gene. The CDR3 totals 12 residues. The chain's CDR3 is CASRSAGGEAFF. The CDR3 nucleotides are TGTGCCAGCAGGTCCGCAGGGGGTGAAGCTTTCTTT.

The count of this clone is one. The chain combines TRBV28 with TRBJ1-6; 10 bases match TRBD1. Unmatched junction bases numbered 1, after V lost 3 bases and J lost 8 bases. CDR1 MDHEN and CDR2 SYDVKM come from the germline V gene. The CDR3 totals 14 residues. This CDR3 reads CASSLGQGYSPLHF. CDR3 bases: TGTGCCAGCAGTTTGGGACAGGGGTATTCACCCCTCCACTTT.